A single sample gave rise to the 15 T cell receptor beta chains below, sequenced in a study of T cells in localized non-small cell lung cancer. TCRdb keeps only in-frame clones here, not all; method: immunoSEQ multiplex PCR. Among tens of thousands of clones, roughly four fifths were seen once, and the ten largest hold about 8%. The specimen was PBMCs, collected before any cancer treatment. The receptors here all came from a man aged 40 to 75 with stage II lung adenocarcinoma.

The chain links TRBV5-3 to TRBJ1-2, with a weak D call TRBD1 (6 bases). TRBV5-3 is an ORF, with its function uncertain. CDR3 length: 14 residues. Trimming pared 0 bases from V and 8 bases from J, leaving 14 bases between. Here the CDR3 DNA reads TGTGCCAGAAGCTTGGATTTTGGGGGCTGCGGCTACACCTTC. Translated: CARSLDFGGCGYTF.

This clone was recorded once. The chain couples TRBV7-9 to TRBJ2-2; D unresolved. The V and J ends lost 2 bases and 1 base respectively, with 5 bases between them. The germline gives CDR1 SEHNR, CDR2 FQNEAQ (reference sequence). CDR3 length: 14 residues. For the CDR3, the DNA is TGTGCCAGCAGCTTACATCAGAACACCGGGGAGCTGTTTTTT. As protein: CASSLHQNTGELFF.

This sequence joins TRBV11-1 and TRBJ2-7; no clear D gene. The CDR3 has 14 residues. Germline lookup yields CDR1 SGHAT and CDR2 FQDESV (reference sequence). The V end was cut by 2 bases, the J end by 1 base, with 9 bases between. This chain's CDR3 is CASSLIEESYEQYF. DNA for the CDR3: TGTGCCAGCAGCTTAATTGAGGAGTCCTACGAGCAGTACTTC.

CDR3 nucleotide sequence: TGTGCCAGCAGCGTAGAGACCGGGACAGCCTTATCTGGGGCCAACGTCCTGACTTTC. Translated, it gives CASSVETGTALSGANVLTF. The chain is built from TRBV9 and TRBJ2-6, with 7 positions matching TRBD1. This CDR3 contains 19 residues. Germline V gene data show CDR1 as SGDLS and CDR2 as YYNGEE. The V segment lost 0 bases and the J segment 1 base; nucleotides outside the gene matches: 10.

This clone appeared once. This chain uses TRBV11-3 with TRBJ2-1; 7 nucleotides align to TRBD2. CDR1 and CDR2 from the germline V gene are SGHNT and YENEEA. J gave up 6 bases and V 4 bases, and 0 bases lay outside the gene matches. The CDR3 loop spans 12 amino acids. The CDR3 DNA reads TGTGCCAGCAGCTCTAGCGGCAATGAGCAGTTCTTC. This translates into CASSSSGNEQFF.

The chain joins TRBV5-6 to TRBJ1-1; D is uncertain. The germline V and J ends were trimmed by 1 base and 1 base, with 8 bases remaining between them. Germline V gene data show CDR1 as SGHDT and CDR2 as YYEEEE. CDR3 length equals 14 residues. CDR3 sequence reads: CASSLSTGNTEAFF. CDR3 bases: TGTGCCAGCAGCTTGTCAACTGGGAACACTGAAGCTTTCTTT.

This clone was observed a handful of times. The V gene is TRBV11-2, the J gene TRBJ2-1; 7 nucleotides align to TRBD2. The junction had 5 bases not matched to a gene; V was cut back by 2 bases and J by 1 base. CDR1 is SGHAT and CDR2 is FQNNGV in the germline V gene. The CDR3 has 16 amino acids. CDR3 nucleotides: TGTGCCAGCAGCTTAATCCCTAGCGGTTCCTACAATGAGCAGTTCTTC. Its translation is CASSLIPSGSYNEQFF. The variable domain in full, completed from reference TRBV11-2 and TRBJ2-1, reads EAGVAQSPRYKIIEKRQSVAFWCNPISGHATLYWYQQILGQGPKLLIQFQNNGVVDDSQLPKDRFSAERLKGVDSTLKIQPAKLEDSAVYLCASSLIPSGSYNEQFFGPGTRLTVL.

This sequence joins TRBV4-2 and TRBJ1-2; 8 bases line up with TRBD1. CDR1 and CDR2 (germline): LGHNA, YNFKEQ. There are 16 residues in the CDR3. Trimming took 2 bases from V and 3 from J; bases not matched to a gene: 8. The CDR3: CASSQSRGQSDYGYTF. The DNA for the CDR3 is TGTGCCAGCAGCCAATCCAGGGGGCAGTCTGACTATGGCTACACCTTC.

This chain connects TRBV29-1 to TRBJ2-7; 9 nucleotides line up with TRBD1. The germline CDR1 and CDR2 sequences are SQVTM and ANQGSEA. The CDR3 covers 14 residues. The trim removed 7 bases at V and 7 bases at J, leaving 14 bases unmatched. CDR3: CSAGAGQGTREQYF. The CDR3 DNA follows: TGCAGCGCTGGTGCGGGACAGGGTACGAGAGAGCAGTACTTC.

The V gene is TRBV6-6, the J gene TRBJ1-1; possibly TRBD1 for D (6 bases). V dropped 0 bases and J dropped 0 bases, with 11 bases sitting between them. Germline V gene data show CDR1 as MNHNY and CDR2 as SVGAGI (reference sequence). CDR3 size: 16 residues. As DNA, the CDR3 is TGTGCCAGCAGTTACTCGAGGGGGACCCTGAACACTGAAGCTTTCTTT. As protein: CASSYSRGTLNTEAFF.

The rearrangement links TRBV25-1 to TRBJ1-1, with D perhaps TRBD1 (5 bases). Germline V gene lookup returns CDR1 MGHDK and CDR2 SYGVNS. Deletions cut 4 bases from V and 8 bases from J, with 17 bases between. This CDR3 has 14 residues. The CDR3 reads CASSVYTGAREAFF. The CDR3 DNA sequence: TGTGCCAGCAGTGTTTACACCGGGGCGCGGGAAGCTTTCTTT.

J is TRBJ1-5 and V is TRBV4-1; tentatively, D is TRBD1 (6 bases). The CDR3 length is 15 residues. V was cut by 1 base and J by 4 bases, with 11 bases left in between. Looked up from germline, CDR1 is MGHRA and CDR2 is YSYEKL. CDR3 sequence (DNA): TGCGCCAGCAGCCAAGGTTGGACAGAGAATCAGCCCCAGCATTTT. Amino acid sequence: CASSQGWTENQPQHF.

This clone was recorded once. The chain employs TRBV5-6 and TRBJ1-2, with TRBD1 matching 8 bases. V was pared by 4 bases and J by 4 bases, with 6 bases of the junction left unmatched. This CDR3 region has 14 residues. CDR1 and CDR2 (germline): SGHDT, YYEEEE. The DNA of the CDR3 is TGTGCCAGCAGCACGGACAGGGTTATCTATGGCTACACCTTC. It encodes CASSTDRVIYGYTF.

The CDR3 nucleotides are TGTGCCAGTAGCGAGTCCGGGACAGGGATCTACGAGCAGTACTTC. Its translation is CASSESGTGIYEQYF. The rearrangement uses TRBV19 and TRBJ2-7; 9 bases are shared with TRBD1. CDR3 length: 15 amino acids. Looked up from germline, CDR1 is LNHDA and CDR2 is SQIVND (reference sequence). V was clipped by 6 bases and J by 3 bases; unmatched bases: 9. The full variable domain, rest sourced from reference TRBV19 and TRBJ2-7, is DGGITQSPKYLFRKEGQNVTLSCEQNLNHDAMYWYRQDPGQGLRLIYYSQIVNDFQKGDIAEGYSVSREKKESFPLTVTSAQKNPTAFYLCASSESGTGIYEQYFGPGTRLTVT.

The rearrangement joins TRBV12-5 to TRBJ1-3; D call uncertain. The germline V and J ends were trimmed by 6 bases and 4 bases, with 7 bases remaining between them. The germline CDR1 and CDR2 sequences are LGHNT and FRNRAP. CDR3 length equals 12 residues. CDR3 nucleotides: TGTGCTAGTGGCACTGGGGGAAACACCATATATTTT. Encoded protein: CASGTGGNTIYF.